The next 19 T cell receptor beta chains were all read from a single sample in a study of T cells in women clearing cervical HPV infection. Using immunoSEQ multiplex PCR, the repertoire was profiled, and TCRdb retains in-frame clones only, with some absent. This listing includes some 31,000 clones. Sequencing was performed on blood buffy coat. The receptors come from a woman between 18 and 69 years old with a cervical HPV16 infection that either progressed to CIN3+ or cleared (not recorded which).

CDR3 amino acids: CASSANQGQENTEAFF. The CDR3 bases that were read are TGTGCCAGCAGCGCCAACCAGGGACAGGAGAACACTGAA. J is TRBJ1-1 and V is TRBV2, with 8 bases identical to TRBD1. The DNA ends 3 residues before the CDR3 does, and the rest of the CDR3 is filled in from the germline J gene. CDR1 and CDR2 from the germline V gene are SNHLY and FYNNEI. The CDR3 contains 16 residues. The junction had 10 bases not matched to a gene; V was cut back by 6 bases and J by 1 base. The whole variable domain, remainder taken from reference TRBV2 and TRBJ1-1, is EPEVTQTPSHQVTQMGQEVILRCVPISNHLYFYWYRQILGQKVEFLVSFYNNEISEKSEIFDDQFSVERPDGSNFTLKIRSTKLEDSAMYFCASSANQGQENTEAFFGQGTRLTVV.

Worth noting for this clone: The CDR3 end falls 3 residues outside the read, so it is completed with the germline J gene. The chain has TRBV11-3 and TRBJ2-3, with a weak D call TRBD2 (5 bases). Germline loops: CDR1 SGHNT, CDR2 YENEEA. This CDR3 spans 12 amino acids. V was cut by 3 bases and J by 7 bases, with 8 bases left in between. The CDR3 DNA, read in part, is TGTGCCAGCAGCTTGGACTCGAATACG. Translation gives CASSLDSNT. The whole CDR3 protein is CASSLDSNTQYF. The entire variable domain, with the rest obtained from reference TRBV11-3 and TRBJ2-3, is as follows: EAGVVQSPRYKIIEKKQPVAFWCNPISGHNTLYWYLQNLGQGPELLIRYENEEAVDDSQLPKDRFSAERLKGVDSTLKIQPAELGDSAVYLCASSLDSNTQYFGPGTRLTVL.

With respect to this clone: The read is 3 residues too short to cover the CDR3 end, so that end is filled in from the germline J gene. The genes are TRBV5-6 and TRBJ1-2; D gene uncertain. In germline, CDR1 is SGHDT, CDR2 YYEEEE. The CDR3 consists of 11 residues. CDR3 amino acids: CASSFTEGYTF. The CDR3 DNA, read in part, is TGTGCCAGCAGCTTCACAGAAGGC.

In regard to this clone: Read coverage stops 3 residues before the CDR3 terminus; the germline J gene supplies the remainder. The genes are TRBV7-9 and TRBJ2-2; 7 bases are shared with TRBD2. This CDR3 spans 15 amino acids. The V segment lost 3 bases and the J segment 0 bases; nucleotides outside the gene matches: 1. Germline-derived CDR1 and CDR2 are SEHNR and FQNEAQ (reference sequence). CDR3 residues: CASSFSGTNTGELFF. The DNA read from the CDR3 is TGTGCCAGCAGCTTCAGCGGGACGAACACCGGGGAG.

Comments on this clone: The read halts 3 residues ahead of the CDR3 end, with the missing end drawn from the germline J gene. The V gene is TRBV5-1, the J gene TRBJ2-5, with 9 bases that match TRBD2. The germline gives CDR1 SGHRS, CDR2 YFSETQ. The CDR3 extends over 14 amino acids. Trimming at V came to 8 bases and at J to 3 bases, leaving 8 bases not matched to a gene. The CDR3 bases that were read are TGCGCCAGACCGGGACTAGCTAAGAAAGAGACC. It codes for CARPGLAKKET. The full-length CDR3 reads as CARPGLAKKETQYF.

Comment on this clone: The read halts 3 residues ahead of the CDR3 end, with the missing end drawn from the germline J gene. The V call is TRBV19, the J call TRBJ1-1, with 7 bases that match TRBD1. CDR1 is LNHDA, CDR2 SQIVND, per germline (reference sequence). The CDR3 consists of 16 residues. V trimming: 3 bases; J trimming: 4 bases; junction bases outside the gene matches: 11. The CDR3 reads CASSISQGVWITEAFF. The covered CDR3 bases are TGTGCCAGTAGTATTTCCCAGGGGGTGTGGATCACTGAA.

With respect to this clone: The CDR3 goes on 3 residues after the read ends, and that part is filled in from the germline J gene. The chain couples TRBV18 to TRBJ2-3; D gene unclear. CDR1 is KGHSH and CDR2 is LQKENI in the germline V gene. CDR3 length: 15 residues. The CDR3 bases that were read are TGTGCCAGCTCGGCACAGCAGAGGAGTAAAGAGACG. Residues: CASSAQQRSKET. The whole CDR3 protein reads CASSAQQRSKETQYF.

As regards this clone: Coverage ceases 3 residues before the CDR3 finishes, and the germline J gene fills in the end. The V and J genes are TRBV6-1 and TRBJ1-1; the D gene is possibly TRBD1 (5 bases). This CDR3 spans 14 amino acids. Per the germline V gene, CDR1 is MNHNS and CDR2 is SASEGT. The ends were cut back, 6 bases at V and 5 bases at J, with 16 bases in the middle. CDR3 sequence: CASSEQTGGTEAFF. The CDR3 bases that were read are TGTGCCAGCAGCGAACAAACAGGTGGTACTGAA.

On this clone itself: The read terminates 3 residues before the CDR3 end, so the remaining end is supplied by the germline J gene. J is TRBJ1-2 and V is TRBV7-2; no clear D. The length of the CDR3 is 15 residues. CDR1 and CDR2 from the germline V gene are SGHTA and FQGNSA. The CDR3 spells CASSYLGLAKNIYTF. The DNA read from the CDR3 is TGTGCCAGCAGCTACCTAGGTCTAGCCAAAAACATC.

About this clone: The DNA ends 3 residues before the CDR3 does, and the rest of the CDR3 is filled in from the germline J gene. This chain links TRBV20-1 with TRBJ2-7; 7 bases are a match to TRBD2. V trimming: 3 bases; J trimming: 4 bases; junction bases outside the gene matches: 6. Germline V gene sequence: CDR1 DFQATT, CDR2 SNEGSKA (reference sequence). The CDR3 runs 13 residues. CDR3 protein: CSASGGGPYEQYF. The CDR3 DNA, read in part, is TGCAGTGCTAGTGGGGGGGGACCATACGAG.

In the case of this clone: The sequenced fragment ends 3 residues before the CDR3 boundary, so the rest is inferred from the germline J gene. This chain connects TRBV7-3 to TRBJ2-1; possible D gene TRBD2, 6 bases. Per germline, CDR1 SGHTA and CDR2 FQGTGA. The CDR3 has 14 amino acids. The germline V and J ends were trimmed by 2 bases and 5 bases, with 10 bases remaining between them. The CDR3 reads CASSLAGFDNEQFF. The DNA read from the CDR3 is TGTGCCAGCAGCTTAGCGGGGTTCGACAATGAG.

A word on this clone: From the germline J gene comes the end of the CDR3, since the read stops 3 residues before it. The chain employs TRBV7-2 and TRBJ2-3, with no clear D. The germline gives CDR1 SGHTA, CDR2 FQGNSA. The CDR3 consists of 14 residues. The chain's CDR3 is CASSPTGYQETQYF. Incomplete CDR3 DNA: TGTGCCAGCAGCCCAACCGGGTACCAAGAGACG.

Points on this clone: The CDR3 end is not reached by the read, which stops 3 residues before it; the germline J gene fills it in. The chain recombines TRBV5-1 with TRBJ2-7; TRBD1 is a possible D gene (5 bases). Trimming shortened V by 0 bases and J by 6 bases, and 16 bases separated the two germline ends. The V gene's germline CDR1 is SGHRS and CDR2 YFSETQ. The CDR3 has 15 residues. The CDR3 sequence: CASSLERQGSIEQYF. The sequenced part of the CDR3 DNA is TGCGCCAGCAGCTTGGAACGTCAGGGTTCGATCGAG.

About this clone itself: Read data end 3 residues before the CDR3 end; the end is taken from the germline J gene. V is TRBV5-1 and J is TRBJ1-2; D remains ambiguous. Germline V gene sequence: CDR1 SGHRS, CDR2 YFSETQ. The CDR3 loop spans 14 amino acids. CDR3 DNA (partial): TGCGCCAGCAGCTTGGGGCAGGCCTCCTGGGGC. This encodes CASSLGQASWG. In full, the CDR3 reads CASSLGQASWGYTF.

A remark on this clone: The sequenced fragment ends 3 residues before the CDR3 boundary, so the rest is inferred from the germline J gene. This specimen includes other DNA sequences encoding the same CDR3. This chain connects TRBV29-1 to TRBJ1-3; D not resolved. The CDR3 totals 12 residues. V was cut by 4 bases and J by 6 bases, with 10 bases left in between. Germline V gene lookup returns CDR1 SQVTM and CDR2 ANQGSEA. The sequenced part of the CDR3 DNA is TGCAGCGTTGTGGGCAGGTCAAACACC. It is translated as CSVVGRSNT. The complete CDR3 protein is CSVVGRSNTIYF.

On this clone: The read finishes 3 residues shy of the CDR3 end, and the germline J gene is used to complete it. This chain uses TRBV20-1 with TRBJ2-5, with a tentative D call TRBD1 (5 bases). The CDR3 covers 11 residues. Trimming removed 8 bases at V and 1 base at J, with 8 bases between. CDR1 DFQATT and CDR2 SNEGSKA come from the germline V gene (reference sequence). The covered CDR3 bases are TGCAGTAGGACATTCCAAGAGACC. It yields the protein CSRTFQET. The entire CDR3 protein reads CSRTFQETQYF.

Concerning this clone: The CDR3 end lies 3 residues beyond the end of the read and is filled in from the germline J gene. This chain connects TRBV19 to TRBJ1-2, with D possibly being TRBD1 (5 bases). The V gene's germline CDR1 is LNHDA and CDR2 SQIVND (reference sequence). CDR3 size: 15 residues. The CDR3 sequence is CASSVGSIEGVSYTF. The CDR3 DNA, read in part, is TGTGCCAGTAGTGTAGGCTCTATCGAAGGGGTGAGC.

Comment on this clone: The read stops 3 residues short of the end of the CDR3; the missing end is completed from the germline J gene. V is TRBV7-9 and J is TRBJ2-4; D perhaps matches TRBD1 (5 bases). The length of the CDR3 is 13 residues. Germline values: CDR1 SEHNR, CDR2 FQNEAQ (reference sequence). CDR3 region: CASSLQGAYGQYF. The DNA read from the CDR3 is TGTGCCAGCAGCTTACAGGGCGCGTATGGT.

Points on this clone: The read ends 3 residues before the CDR3 terminus; that terminus is restored from the germline J gene. This rearrangement joins TRBV7-3 to TRBJ2-1; tentatively, D is TRBD2 (7 bases). Trimming took 3 bases from V and 9 from J, leaving 12 bases between them. CDR1 SGHTA and CDR2 FQGTGA come from the germline V gene. The CDR3 contains 13 residues. CDR3 region: CASSFSGGTEQFF. The CDR3 bases that were read are TGTGCCAGCAGCTTTTCGGGGGGCACTGAG.